The present T cell receptor (beta chain) was sequenced within a study of beta chain features in type 1 diabetes. Per germline, CDR1 MGHDK and CDR2 SYGVNS. The CDR3 totals 13 residues. Trimming removed 6 bases at V and 4 bases at J, with 12 bases between. The investigators reverse transcribed all of the isolated RNA, so they sequenced expressed TCRB transcripts. Sequencing used immunoSEQ multiplex PCR; TCRdb keeps in-frame clones, though not all of them. In the table there are tens of thousands of clones, roughly three quarters of which are singletons. The J gene is TRBJ1-2, the V gene TRBV25-1; a weak D match, TRBD1 (5 bases). The sequencing input was Tregs from blood. This receptor was identified in a middle-aged woman in good health. The CDR3 sequence is CASSPRGGYGYTF. The CDR3 DNA follows: TGTGCCAGCAGCCCAAGGGGAGGCTATGGCTACACCTTC.